This is a list of T cell receptor beta chains from one sample in a study of shared clonotypes between healthy human individuals. The protocol was immunoSEQ multiplex PCR, while the TCRdb copy is restricted to in-frame clones and leaves out a portion. The sample lists some 630,000 clones; 95% to 97% were seen once. The material sequenced was naive CD8+ T cells sorted from blood. These receptors came from a woman in her 30s in good health. Each CDR3 is given with its conserved first and last residue. The order of the fields is V gene, J gene, CDR3 protein.

v_gene: TRBV4-1
j_gene: TRBJ2-2
CDR3aa: CASSQRISPTGELFF

v_gene: TRBV6-1
j_gene: TRBJ2-7
CDR3aa: CASSDTASSYYEQYF

v_gene: TRBV27
j_gene: TRBJ1-5
CDR3aa: CASSLIGGDQPQHF

v_gene: TRBV7-6
j_gene: TRBJ2-7
CDR3aa: CASSLAGATYEQYF

v_gene: TRBV11-3
j_gene: TRBJ1-1
CDR3aa: CASSCLKTAMNTEAFF

v_gene: TRBV28
j_gene: TRBJ1-2
CDR3aa: CASSLGRGVTF

v_gene: TRBV27
j_gene: TRBJ2-1
CDR3aa: CASSILAGSYNEQFF

v_gene: TRBV27
j_gene: TRBJ2-7
CDR3aa: CASSLEGGETYEQYF

v_gene: TRBV5-1
j_gene: TRBJ2-2
CDR3aa: CASSLYTGELFF

v_gene: TRBV5-5
j_gene: TRBJ2-7
CDR3aa: CASSWDRGTYEQYF

v_gene: TRBV28
j_gene: TRBJ1-5
CDR3aa: CASSLNRGPLHF

v_gene: TRBV7-9
j_gene: TRBJ2-2
CDR3aa: CASSQAGTGTLSSGGELFF

v_gene: TRBV28
j_gene: TRBJ1-5
CDR3aa: CASSFSSNQPQHF

v_gene: TRBV9
j_gene: TRBJ1-2
CDR3aa: CASSVGGTGAFGYTF

v_gene: TRBV2
j_gene: TRBJ1-4
CDR3aa: CASSERDPRGPNEKLFF

v_gene: TRBV9
j_gene: TRBJ2-7
CDR3aa: CASSVGGTGYEQYF

v_gene: TRBV25-1
j_gene: TRBJ2-1
CDR3aa: CASSALTGSSYNEQFF

v_gene: TRBV15
j_gene: TRBJ1-5
CDR3aa: CATSRDRTGGAGQPQHF